The rows below give T cell receptor beta chains drawn from one sample of a study of OX40 agonist ivuxolimab in advanced cancers. Produced via immunoSEQ multiplex PCR; TCRdb's table is partial and in-frame only. In the table there are tens of thousands of clones, 85% of which are singletons. The specimen was CD4+ or CD8+ T cells sorted from blood, collected in a trial of the OX40 agonist ivuxolimab. These TCRs come from an adult with an advanced solid tumor such as melanoma, head and neck, liver or kidney cancer. Each CDR3 is given without its conserved first and last residue. Size is omitted from some rows. Given values are once, few, many or a class for expanded clones.

clone_size: .
v_call: TRBV10-3
j_call: TRBJ2-2
cdr3_aa: AITATENTGELF

clone_size: few
v_call: TRBV5-1
j_call: TRBJ2-1
cdr3_aa: ASSLDGLADEQF

clone_size: .
v_call: TRBV2
j_call: TRBJ1-2
cdr3_aa: ASSEGGAANYGYT

clone_size: .
v_call: TRBV6-1
j_call: TRBJ2-4
cdr3_aa: ASSRTGVAIQY

clone_size: .
v_call: TRBV18
j_call: TRBJ2-5
cdr3_aa: ASSPLAGGQETQY

clone_size: .
v_call: TRBV19
j_call: TRBJ2-2
cdr3_aa: ASSIEVSPTGELF

clone_size: .
v_call: TRBV4-2
j_call: TRBJ2-7
cdr3_aa: ASSFGIGGEQY

clone_size: .
v_call: TRBV2
j_call: TRBJ2-5
cdr3_aa: ASSSLRGFQETQY

clone_size: once
v_call: TRBV29-1
j_call: TRBJ2-1
cdr3_aa: SVDRGGMGNEQF

clone_size: .
v_call: TRBV5-5
j_call: TRBJ1-2
cdr3_aa: ASSLGTGYGHGYT

clone_size: .
v_call: TRBV6-1
j_call: TRBJ1-4
cdr3_aa: ASSEGGPLRKLF

clone_size: .
v_call: TRBV18
j_call: TRBJ2-7
cdr3_aa: ASSLAESYEQY

clone_size: .
v_call: TRBV5-1
j_call: TRBJ2-1
cdr3_aa: ASSLYRALQF

clone_size: .
v_call: TRBV4-1
j_call: TRBJ2-7
cdr3_aa: ASSRPTEGHEQY

clone_size: .
v_call: TRBV27
j_call: TRBJ1-6
cdr3_aa: ASSGDRANSPLH

clone_size: .
v_call: TRBV11-2
j_call: TRBJ1-6
cdr3_aa: ASSLEGTFSPLH

clone_size: .
v_call: TRBV9
j_call: TRBJ2-7
cdr3_aa: ASSVGGGLGYEQY

clone_size: few
v_call: TRBV19
j_call: TRBJ2-1
cdr3_aa: ASTDKVRGTRNNEQF

clone_size: .
v_call: TRBV5-8
j_call: TRBJ2-1
cdr3_aa: ASSPRDRTYNEQF

clone_size: .
v_call: TRBV5-4
j_call: TRBJ1-2
cdr3_aa: ASMRAGRPYYGYT

clone_size: .
v_call: TRBV29-1
j_call: TRBJ2-7
cdr3_aa: SVEEGDRGRYEQY

clone_size: .
v_call: TRBV9
j_call: TRBJ1-6
cdr3_aa: ASSLAFDINSNSPLH

clone_size: .
v_call: TRBV7-9
j_call: TRBJ1-1
cdr3_aa: ASSILRVMNTEAF

clone_size: .
v_call: TRBV11-2
j_call: TRBJ2-5
cdr3_aa: ASQGAASETQY

clone_size: few
v_call: TRBV2
j_call: TRBJ2-5
cdr3_aa: ASSEFSIQETQY

clone_size: .
v_call: TRBV9
j_call: TRBJ2-5
cdr3_aa: ASSGPGTGGRETQY

clone_size: .
v_call: TRBV5-4
j_call: TRBJ2-1
cdr3_aa: ASSLWAGGNNEQF

clone_size: .
v_call: TRBV5-1
j_call: TRBJ1-2
cdr3_aa: ASSLGEYRGPLYGYT

clone_size: .
v_call: TRBV27
j_call: TRBJ1-4
cdr3_aa: ASSSGQAEEKLF

clone_size: .
v_call: TRBV9
j_call: TRBJ1-2
cdr3_aa: ASSQGQSSGYT

clone_size: .
v_call: TRBV19
j_call: TRBJ1-1
cdr3_aa: AASGAYRNTEAF

clone_size: few
v_call: TRBV7-9
j_call: TRBJ2-2
cdr3_aa: ASSSQTSGRFLTGELF

clone_size: .
v_call: TRBV10-3
j_call: TRBJ2-1
cdr3_aa: AISEPDARPF

clone_size: .
v_call: TRBV5-4
j_call: TRBJ2-5
cdr3_aa: ASSWVATGQETQY

clone_size: .
v_call: TRBV29-1
j_call: TRBJ1-2
cdr3_aa: SVEQGMNRYT

clone_size: .
v_call: TRBV27
j_call: TRBJ1-4
cdr3_aa: ASSFIGSAEKLF

clone_size: .
v_call: TRBV14
j_call: TRBJ1-3
cdr3_aa: ASSRQGGGNTIY

clone_size: .
v_call: TRBV5-1
j_call: TRBJ1-4
cdr3_aa: ASSPGQTNEKLF

clone_size: few
v_call: TRBV5-1
j_call: TRBJ2-7
cdr3_aa: ASPGGNEQY

clone_size: .
v_call: TRBV6-5
j_call: TRBJ2-7
cdr3_aa: ASSAGGLGEQY

clone_size: once
v_call: TRBV10-3
j_call: TRBJ2-7
cdr3_aa: AISGGDEQY

clone_size: .
v_call: TRBV28
j_call: TRBJ1-1
cdr3_aa: ASKPYTTVYAEAF

clone_size: .
v_call: TRBV11-2
j_call: TRBJ1-1
cdr3_aa: ASSLGGLNTEAF

clone_size: .
v_call: TRBV7-6
j_call: TRBJ1-4
cdr3_aa: ASSRWTGTNEKLF

clone_size: .
v_call: TRBV7-9
j_call: TRBJ2-7
cdr3_aa: ASSLEWGQGGYEQY

clone_size: .
v_call: TRBV28
j_call: TRBJ2-7
cdr3_aa: ASSPPGRFYEQY

clone_size: .
v_call: TRBV27
j_call: TRBJ1-6
cdr3_aa: ASSPGQRNSPLH

clone_size: .
v_call: TRBV2
j_call: TRBJ2-3
cdr3_aa: ASSVGSGSPPRSTDTQY

clone_size: .
v_call: TRBV11-2
j_call: TRBJ2-5
cdr3_aa: ASSTDREETQY

clone_size: .
v_call: TRBV2
j_call: TRBJ2-1
cdr3_aa: ASIKSGVAYNEQF

clone_size: .
v_call: TRBV29-1
j_call: TRBJ2-5
cdr3_aa: SGGQGTETQY

clone_size: once
v_call: TRBV7-2
j_call: TRBJ2-1
cdr3_aa: ASSSLAGAGNEQF

clone_size: once
v_call: TRBV4-1
j_call: TRBJ2-1
cdr3_aa: ASSRSNGGGVSNEQF

clone_size: .
v_call: TRBV5-1
j_call: TRBJ2-7
cdr3_aa: ASSPGGGGAQEQY